This TCR beta chain was sequenced for a study of shared clonotypes between healthy human individuals. Profiling relied on immunoSEQ multiplex PCR, and the TCRdb table lists in-frame clones only, not all of them. Seen here are around 510,000 clones, 95% to 96% observed once, and the top ten hold 0.064%. This clone was seen a single time. The receptor's source is a woman aged 25 to 39 in good health. Sequencing used naive CD4+ T cells sorted from blood. As for subset: CD45RA+ positively selected.

CDR3 sequence: CASSSASRNTEAFF. The CDR3 DNA is TGTGCCAGCTCGTCTGCCTCGAGGAACACTGAAGCTTTCTTT. This rearrangement joins TRBV18 to TRBJ1-1; D ambiguous. CDR1 and CDR2 (germline): KGHSH, LQKENI. The CDR3 loop spans 14 amino acids. The V end was cut by 6 bases, the J end by 1 base, with 12 bases between.